Following are 10 T cell receptor beta chains from one sample sequenced in a study of T-cell memory formation after mild COVID-19. TCRdb reprocessed the 5' RACE reads via MiXCR and lists one record per CDR3 protein. The sample shows hundreds of thousands of distinct CDR3 sequences, over 20% of them seen only once. The source material was PBMCs or a T cell subset sorted from them (not recorded which). These receptors were collected from an adult woman who had mild COVID-19 (a few samples of this study predate the infection). Cell type and time point are not known.

The chain recombines TRBV6-2 or TRBV6-3 with TRBJ1-5; D gene uncertain. V lost 5 bases and J 5 bases, leaving 13 bases between the germline ends. CDR1 MNHEY and CDR2 SVGEGT come from the germline V gene. This CDR3 comprises 14 residues. The CDR3 is CASSEASGYQPQHF. DNA for the CDR3: TGTGCCAGCAGTGAGGCCTCCGGGTATCAGCCCCAGCATTTT.

This clonotype was found a few times. The rearrangement joins TRBV10-3 to TRBJ2-1; TRBD1 matches at 7 bases. The CDR3 is 13 residues long. The ends lost 9 bases at V and 8 bases at J; junction bases unmatched: 10. CDR1 is ENHRY, CDR2 SYGVKD, per germline. CDR3 sequence reads: CAISTGLGDEQFF. The CDR3 coding sequence is TGTGCCATATCGACAGGGCTTGGGGATGAGCAGTTCTTC.

This sequence joins TRBV6-5 and TRBJ1-2; 10 bases fit TRBD1. The CDR3 consists of 19 residues. The trim removed 6 bases at V and 4 bases at J, leaving 20 bases unmatched. CDR1 is MNHEY and CDR2 is SVGAGI in the germline V gene. The CDR3 loop is CASSPLPGQGSPGRYGYTF. CDR3 DNA: TGTGCCAGCAGCCCGCTACCGGGACAGGGGTCGCCCGGGCGCTATGGCTACACCTTC.

In this sample, this clonotype turned up a few times. The chain recombines TRBV2 with TRBJ2-7; 7 positions agree with TRBD1. The CDR3 contains 15 residues. V was clipped by 8 bases and J by 2 bases; unmatched bases: 12. In germline, CDR1 is SNHLY, CDR2 FYNNEI. The CDR3 nucleotides read TGTGCCAGCGGCCAAGGGGGCGCCCCTACCTACGAGCAGTACTTC. Residues: CASGQGGAPTYEQYF.

The chain couples TRBV9 to TRBJ2-2; tentatively, D is TRBD1 (6 bases). With 4 bases removed from V and 4 bases from J, the gap between germline ends came to 11 bases. The CDR3 sequence is 14 residues long. CDR1 is SGDLS, CDR2 YYNGEE, per germline. The CDR3 DNA sequence: TGTGCCAGCAGCCCAGGACAGTCCACCGGGGAGCTGTTTTTT. Translated, it gives CASSPGQSTGELFF.

This clonotype was seen only a few times. The rearrangement uses TRBV23-1 and TRBJ2-1; D not certain. TRBV23-1 is an open reading frame, and its role is uncertain. The CDR3 spans 17 residues. The V end lost 4 bases, the J end lost 0 bases, and 16 bases lay between the germline ends. The CDR3 DNA is TGCGCCAGCAGTCCCACGTGGGAAAAAAGCTCCTACAATGAGCAGTTCTTC. Translating it yields CASSPTWEKSSYNEQFF.

This clonotype was counted only a few times. The genes are TRBV7-6 and TRBJ2-2, with D possibly matching TRBD2 (6 bases). The CDR3 covers 15 residues. V lost 5 bases and J lost 2, with 12 bases in between. Per germline, CDR1 SGHVS and CDR2 FNYEAQ. This CDR3 is CASSPGLTNTGELFF. In DNA, the CDR3 is TGTGCCAGCAGCCCGGGACTGACAAACACCGGGGAGCTGTTTTTT.

In its sample, this clonotype was seen many times. V and J are TRBV12-3 or TRBV12-4 and TRBJ2-5; D tentatively reads TRBD1 or TRBD2 (5 bases each). The CDR3 is 13 amino acids. Trimming removed 1 base at V and 4 bases at J, with 7 bases between. CDR3 amino acids: CASSLERGETQYF. Here the CDR3 DNA reads TGTGCCAGCAGTTTAGAGAGGGGAGAGACCCAGTACTTC.

CDR3 loop: CASHRTGGADTQYF. The CDR3 bases are TGTGCCAGCCACCGGACAGGGGGAGCCGATACGCAGTATTTT. The V and J genes are TRBV6-5 and TRBJ2-3; 10 positions match TRBD1. The CDR3 runs to 14 residues. Losses at the gene ends were 8 bases for V and 6 bases for J; bases not matched to a gene: 8. CDR1 and CDR2 (germline): MNHEY, SVGAGI.

This clonotype was counted many times. The chain combines TRBV7-6 with TRBJ2-2; 8 nucleotides line up with TRBD1. The CDR3 has 16 residues. V lost 6 bases, J lost 4 bases, and 10 bases stayed unmatched. Germline CDR1 is SGHVS and CDR2 is FNYEAQ. CDR3 sequence (DNA): TGTGCCAGCAGTTCCGGACAGGGCCTATTCACCGGGGAGCTGTTTTTT. It is translated as CASSSGQGLFTGELFF. The whole variable domain, filled in from reference TRBV7-6 and TRBJ2-2, reads GAGVSQSPRYKVTKRGQDVALRCDPISGHVSLYWYRQALGQGPEFLTYFNYEAQQDKSGLPNDRFSAERPEGSISTLTIQRTEQRDSAMYRCASSSGQGLFTGELFFGEGSRLTVL.